The T cell receptor beta chain under discussion was sequenced for a study of tumor-infiltrating lymphocytes in localized non-small cell lung cancer. Study findings and constraints: Immunotypes IM1 and IM2 had similar TCR-derived T-cell fractions. Not all patients were TCR sequenced, owing to tissue quantity.

V lost 0 bases and J lost 6, with 10 bases in between. CDR3 size: 14 residues. Germline lookup yields CDR1 SGDLS and CDR2 YYNGEE. Using immunoSEQ multiplex PCR, the repertoire was profiled, and TCRdb retains in-frame clones only, with some absent. The sample records about 14,000 clones, around 65% being singletons. In regard to this clone: Its antigen is unknown.

The chain combines TRBV9 with TRBJ1-5, with unresolved D. The source is a human donor with non-small cell lung cancer. Sequences were obtained from lung tumor tissue. The CDR3 region has the DNA TGTGCCAGCAGCGTAGGGATTTGGGGTCAGCCCCAGCATTTT. It translates to CASSVGIWGQPQHF.